The rows below give T cell receptor beta chains drawn from one sample of a study of blood T cell repertoires in COVID-19. Assay: immunoSEQ multiplex PCR; the TCRdb copy retains only in-frame clones and omits some. The table lists about 330,000 clones, around 82% of them singletons, with 1.2% in the top ten. Material: peripheral blood. The source of these receptors is a woman aged 50 to 60 with acute or convalescent COVID-19. CDR3s include the opening cysteine and the closing phenylalanine or tryptophan. A D gene is named only where the DNA matches it firmly. Expanded clones are given a class, and other clones once, few, many or no size at all.

V	D	J	size	DNA	CDR3
TRBV3-1/TRBV3-2	NA	TRBJ2-7	NA	TGTGCCAGCAGCCAAGCGGCGGGAAACGAGCAGTACTTC	CASSQAAGNEQYF
TRBV6-2/TRBV6-3	NA	TRBJ1-3	NA	TGTGCCAGCAGTTACCCGAACACCATATATTTT	CASSYPNTIYF
TRBV5-1	NA	TRBJ1-2	NA	TGCGCCAGCAGCTTGGAGCGGGGGGCGGAAGGCTACACCTTC	CASSLERGAEGYTF
TRBV2	TRBD1	TRBJ1-4	NA	TGTGCCAGCGCCAGGCAGGGGGCTAAGGAAAAACTGTTTTTT	CASARQGAKEKLFF
TRBV5-4	NA	TRBJ1-2	NA	TGTGCCAGCAGCTTGGGGCCCAGGGGACCGGACTATGGCTACACCTTC	CASSLGPRGPDYGYTF
TRBV2	NA	TRBJ1-1	NA	TGTGCCAGCAGGCAACAAACTGAAGCTTTCTTT	CASRQQTEAFF
TRBV6-5	NA	TRBJ2-5	NA	TGTGCCAGCAGTTTTTGGACAGCCTCGGGGGGAGAGACCCAGTACTTC	CASSFWTASGGETQYF
TRBV5-1	NA	TRBJ1-4	NA	TGCGCCAGCAGCCCCCTTAGCCCTGAAGAAAAACTGTTTTTT	CASSPLSPEEKLFF
TRBV19	NA	TRBJ1-5	NA	TGTGCCAGTACAGTTTTCGATCAGCCCCAGCATTTT	CASTVFDQPQHF
TRBV6-1	NA	TRBJ2-7	few	TGTGCCAGCAGTGAGACAGGAATATACTCCTACGAGCAGTACTTC	CASSETGIYSYEQYF
TRBV19	TRBD1	TRBJ1-5	NA	TGTGCCAGTAGTATTTCGGAGGGGGCCGCACACAATCAGCCCCAGCATTTT	CASSISEGAAHNQPQHF
TRBV2	TRBD1	TRBJ2-6	NA	TGTGCCAGCAGTAGACAGGGGTGGTCTGGGGCCAACGTCCTGACTTTC	CASSRQGWSGANVLTF
TRBV29-1	TRBD1	TRBJ1-2	NA	TGCAGCGTTGCCCCCTGGACAGGCGGCTATGGCTACACCTTC	CSVAPWTGGYGYTF
TRBV18	NA	TRBJ1-3	NA	TGTGCCAGCTCACCGGGCCAGATCTCCTCTGGAAACACCATATATTTT	CASSPGQISSGNTIYF
TRBV6-6	NA	TRBJ1-4	NA	TGTGCCAGCAAGAGGGATCGGGAAAAACTGTTTTTT	CASKRDREKLFF
TRBV25-1	NA	TRBJ2-2	NA	TGTGCCAGCAGTGAAGTGGGGAGCGGCACCGGGGAGCTGTTTTTT	CASSEVGSGTGELFF
TRBV5-4	TRBD1	TRBJ1-1	NA	TGTGCCAGCAGCCCCGCGGGACAGGTATCTTTCTTT	CASSPAGQVSFF
TRBV7-9	NA	TRBJ1-1	NA	TGTGCCAGCAGCCGGGTAAACACTGAAGCTTTCTTT	CASSRVNTEAFF
TRBV2	NA	TRBJ2-7	NA	TGTGCCAGCAGTGAGGCTAGCCTACTTTACGAGCAGTACTTC	CASSEASLLYEQYF
TRBV18	NA	TRBJ1-2	NA	TGTGCCAGCTCACGGCAGGGCGACTATGGCTACACCTTC	CASSRQGDYGYTF
TRBV6-5	NA	TRBJ1-2	NA	TGTGCCAGCAGTTACTGGGCAGATTCCAACTATGGCTACACCTTC	CASSYWADSNYGYTF
TRBV6-5	TRBD1	TRBJ1-2	NA	TGTGCCAGCAGTTACTCCCCGGGACAGGGTCGACATGGCTACACCTTC	CASSYSPGQGRHGYTF
TRBV19	TRBD2	TRBJ2-1	once	TGTGCCAGTAGTATTAGAGGGACTAGCGGGAGCAATGAGCAGTTCTTC	CASSIRGTSGSNEQFF
TRBV4-2	NA	TRBJ1-2	NA	TGTGCCAGCAGCCAAGGCCAGGCCGATAACTATGGCTACACCTTC	CASSQGQADNYGYTF
TRBV20-1	NA	TRBJ1-2	few	TGCAGTGCTAGAGGGAGGGAAGGCTACACCTTC	CSARGREGYTF
TRBV2	NA	TRBJ2-2	once	TGTGCCAGCAGTGGGGGACTCCGGGGCGGGGAGCTGTTTTTT	CASSGGLRGGELFF
TRBV29-1	NA	TRBJ2-1	NA	TGCAGCGTCCGGGACACCAATGAGCAGTTCTTC	CSVRDTNEQFF
TRBV2	NA	TRBJ2-7	NA	TGTGCCAGCAGGAAGGTCGGGGACGAGCAGTACTTC	CASRKVGDEQYF
TRBV5-1	TRBD1	TRBJ2-1	once	TGCGCCAGCAGCTTACTCCCCGGGACAGGTAACAATGAGCAGTTCTTC	CASSLLPGTGNNEQFF
TRBV3-1/TRBV3-2	NA	TRBJ1-2	NA	TGTGCCAGCAGCCAAGACTGGCGGAAAGGCTACACCTTC	CASSQDWRKGYTF
TRBV18	TRBD1	TRBJ1-1	NA	TGTGCCAGCTCACCGGGACAGGGGTACACTGAAGCTTTCTTT	CASSPGQGYTEAFF
TRBV29-1	NA	TRBJ2-1	NA	TGCAGCGTTGAAGATCGCAGTGTCAATGAGCAGTTCTTC	CSVEDRSVNEQFF
TRBV6-5	NA	TRBJ2-3	once	TGTGCCAGCAGGGGAGACTGGGGTGGAGATACGCAGTATTTT	CASRGDWGGDTQYF
TRBV5-1	TRBD1	TRBJ1-4	NA	TGCGCCAGCAGTTCTACAGGGGGAGTAGGTGAAAAACTGTTTTTT	CASSSTGGVGEKLFF
TRBV11-3	NA	TRBJ2-2	NA	TGTGCCAGCAGCTTATTCTCCGGGGAGCTGTTTTTT	CASSLFSGELFF
TRBV3-1/TRBV3-2	NA	TRBJ1-1	NA	TGTGCCAGCAGCCAAGATTTCATCGAGGATTTT	CASSQDFIEDF
TRBV15	TRBD1	TRBJ2-5	NA	TGTGCCACCAGCCCGACAGGGGTCCAAGAGACCCAGTACTTC	CATSPTGVQETQYF
TRBV5-1	TRBD2	TRBJ2-5	NA	TGCGCCAGCAGTTCGACGACTAGCGGGGGGCAAGAGACCCAGTACTTC	CASSSTTSGGQETQYF
TRBV15	NA	TRBJ1-3	NA	TGTGCCACCAGCAGAGACAGGGTTGGAAACACCATATATTTT	CATSRDRVGNTIYF
TRBV5-8	TRBD1	TRBJ1-3	few	TGTGCCAGCAGCTGGCAGGGGGCAAACACCATATATTTT	CASSWQGANTIYF
TRBV2	NA	TRBJ2-1	NA	TGTGCCAGTACTGACTACTCCTACAATGAGCAGTTCTTC	CASTDYSYNEQFF
TRBV14	NA	TRBJ1-1	NA	TGTGCCAGCAGCGCAGGGCGGCTTAACACTGAAGCTTTCTTT	CASSAGRLNTEAFF
TRBV10-1	NA	TRBJ2-2	once	TGCGCCAGTACCGCAGGGCTTCGGACCGGGGAGCTGTTTTTT	CASTAGLRTGELFF
TRBV14	TRBD1	TRBJ1-2	NA	TGTGCCAGCAGCCACACCCGACAGGGGGGCTATGGCTACACCTTC	CASSHTRQGGYGYTF
TRBV14	NA	TRBJ2-1	NA	TGTGCCAGCAGCCAAGATGGAGAGGGCAGAACCTACAATGAGCAGTTCTTC	CASSQDGEGRTYNEQFF
TRBV10-3	NA	TRBJ1-1	few	TGTGCCATCAGTGTCTCGGGAGACGACACTGAAGCTTTCTTT	CAISVSGDDTEAFF
TRBV5-5	NA	TRBJ2-5	NA	TGTGCCACCCGGGGAGGCGGAGACTTACAAGAGACCCAGTACTTC	CATRGGGDLQETQYF
TRBV18	TRBD2	TRBJ2-3	NA	TGTGCCAGCTCATCCGGACTAGCGGGAGGGCCGGGTACAGATACGCAGTATTTT	CASSSGLAGGPGTDTQYF
TRBV3-1/TRBV3-2	NA	TRBJ2-3	once	TGTGCCAGCAGCCATATAGCGGTCGCAGATACGCAGTATTTT	CASSHIAVADTQYF
TRBV2	TRBD2	TRBJ2-5	NA	TGTGCCAGCAGCCCTGGGGGGGGAGGTCAAGAGACCCAGTACTTC	CASSPGGGGQETQYF
TRBV12-5	NA	TRBJ2-6	NA	TGTGCTAGTGCCCATTCTGGGGCCAACGTCCTGACTTTC	CASAHSGANVLTF
TRBV5-1	TRBD1	TRBJ2-2	few	TGCGCCAGCAGCTTCTACCGGGACAGGGGGACCGCCGGGGAGCTGTTTTTT	CASSFYRDRGTAGELFF
TRBV2	TRBD1	TRBJ2-5	NA	TGTGCCAGCACCGGACAGGGGGCGCGTCAAGAGACCCAGTACTTC	CASTGQGARQETQYF
TRBV19	NA	TRBJ1-5	NA	TGTGCCAGTACCCCTGGTCACCCGGGTTCCGATCAGCCCCAGCATTTT	CASTPGHPGSDQPQHF